This T cell receptor (beta chain) was sequenced during a study of blood T cell repertoires in COVID-19. Trimming stripped 3 bases from V and 4 bases from J, with 12 bases between. The germline gives CDR1 LNHDA, CDR2 SQIVND (reference sequence). CDR3 size: 14 residues. The table came from immunoSEQ multiplex PCR; TCRdb's copy has only in-frame clones and leaves some out. The sample has 270,000 or so clones, around 87% seen once. The J gene is TRBJ1-2, the V gene TRBV19; D call uncertain. This sequence originates from a woman in her fifties or sixties with COVID-19, enrolled during active disease. What was sequenced was peripheral blood. The DNA for the CDR3 is TGTGCCAGTAGTATGAGGGCAGCGGGCTATGGCTACACCTTC. Translation gives CASSMRAAGYGYTF.